Below, one T cell receptor beta chain is given with its context. The sample originates from a study of blood T cell repertoires in COVID-19. Whole-study context: From T cells, B-cell-depleted T cells, or PBMCs came the material, which was cDNA or gDNA.

In the original analysis: Quantification of nucleated cells was approximated via reference gene primer amplification. TCRdb keeps only in-frame clones here, not all; method: immunoSEQ multiplex PCR. D and trimming come from the DNA, and the V and J calls and clone size come from that table. The sample records about 90,000 clones, 76% being singletons. CDR1 and CDR2 from the germline V gene are SNHLY and FYNNEI. The CDR3 totals 14 residues. With 7 bases clipped from V and 4 bases from J, the junction kept 7 bases outside the gene matches. The sequence was collected from a man between 65 and 79 years old with acute or convalescent COVID-19. The chain links TRBV2 to TRBJ2-3; 8 bases map to TRBD2. Sequencing input: peripheral blood. CDR3 residues: CASKRAGVADTQYF. The CDR3 nucleotides are TGTGCCAGCAAAAGAGCGGGAGTAGCAGATACGCAGTATTTT. Full variable domain (missing parts from reference TRBV2 and TRBJ2-3): EPEVTQTPSHQVTQMGQEVILRCVPISNHLYFYWYRQILGQKVEFLVSFYNNEISEKSEIFDDQFSVERPDGSNFTLKIRSTKLEDSAMYFCASKRAGVADTQYFGPGTRLTVL.